Following are 10 T cell receptor beta chains from one sample sequenced in a study of tumor-infiltrating lymphocytes in primary liver carcinoma (dated by TCRdb to about 2017). Instrument used: Illumina HiSeq 2500. TCRbeta-specific cDNA was reverse-transcribed from 500 ng total RNA using a constant-region primer and ProtoScript II reverse transcriptase. TCRbeta libraries were built with three nested multiplex PCR rounds, a slightly modified ARM-PCR procedure. The first two PCR rounds used multiplex TRBV1-TRBV30 forward primers with a Cbeta reverse primer, each for around 10 cycles. TCRdb's own reprocessing of the public reads used fastp at Q25 and MiXCR and kept productive beta chains. Rows matching on CDR3 protein sequence are summarized as one entry with the most common DNA and genes. In all, the sample holds under 85,000 distinct CDR3 sequences, and around 70% of those were seen once. Jointly, the top ten make up approximately 19% of the sample.

Without any cell sorting, total RNA and DNA were extracted together from 20-30 mg of bulk tissue using the AllPrep DNA/RNA mini kit. Material: liver tumor tissue from sampling region 1. This sample's cell subset or site label indicates: tumor region T1, superior pole. Every receptor here comes from a man between 40 and 49 years old with primary liver carcinoma and hepatitis B virus infection.

Remarks on this clonotype: No conserved phenylalanine or tryptophan ends this CDR3, so it is likely a read error. The limits of the CDR3 on the DNA are not certain, so only TCRdb's listed CDR3 is given. The rearrangement joins TRBV10-3 to TRBJ2-2; TRBD1, the table's D call, was not compared with the DNA. Germline V gene data show CDR1 as ENHRY and CDR2 as SYGVKD. The CDR3 length is 15 residues, termini included. CDR3 protein: CAVSAVAQENGELFY.

The table lists this clonotype with many counts. In nucleotides, the CDR3 is TGTGCCTGGGGGACAGGGACCGAGCAGTACTTC. Translation: CAWGTGTEQYF. The chain links TRBV30 to TRBJ2-7; 9 nucleotides align to TRBD1. The CDR3 runs 11 residues. Germline V gene lookup returns CDR1 GTSNPN and CDR2 SVGIG (reference sequence). V was clipped by 5 bases and J by 6 bases; unmatched bases: 2.

In its sample, this clonotype was seen a few times. The chain employs TRBV7-6 and TRBJ2-7; 10 nucleotides align to TRBD2. This CDR3 is built from 16 residues. Germline CDR1 SGHVS, CDR2 FNYEAQ. The V and J ends lost 5 bases and 2 bases, in that order; junction bases with no gene match: 9. The CDR3 DNA sequence: TGTGCCAGCAGCCCCATCATAGCGGGAGGTGCCTACGAGCAGTACTTC. Translating gives CASSPIIAGGAYEQYF.

With respect to this clonotype: Mismatch with germline at one junction end may stem from a read error. J is TRBJ2-3 and V is TRBV10-3, with TRBD2 matching over 12 bases. This CDR3 has 16 residues. The germline V gene encodes CDR1 ENHRY and CDR2 SYGVKD. CDR3 sequence: CGISDPLAGGENTQYF. In DNA form, the CDR3 reads TGTGGCATCAGTGATCCGCTAGCGGGAGGGGAAAATACGCAGTATTTT.

The chain couples TRBV20-1 to TRBJ2-1, with D possibly being TRBD1 or TRBD2 (5 bases each). Germline V lookup: CDR1 DFQATT, CDR2 SNEGSKA (reference sequence). V lost 1 base to trimming and J lost 9 bases, with 16 bases between them. This CDR3 contains 14 residues. The CDR3 DNA reads as TGCAGTGCTAGAGTGGGGGTCATCGACAGTGAGCAGTTCTTC. Its protein is CSARVGVIDSEQFF.

To note about this clonotype: Because the CDR3 is missing its conserved closing phenylalanine or tryptophan, this is likely a read error. The DNA is left out, because the CDR3 cannot be placed on it with certainty; the CDR3 is given as TCRdb lists it. The chain carries TRBV11-2 and TRBJ1-3; TRBD1, the table's D call, was not compared with the DNA. The CDR3 numbers 13 amino acids, ends counted. CDR1 and CDR2 (germline): SGHAT, FQNNGV. CDR3: CASDQGAGNTVYS.

On this clonotype: A read error may explain this, as a much larger clone is one base away. The chain couples TRBV7-9 to TRBJ1-5, with 8 bases fitting TRBD1. The germline gives CDR1 SEHNR, CDR2 FQNEAQ (reference sequence). The CDR3 totals 15 residues. The ends lost 7 bases at V and 1 base at J; junction bases unmatched: 6. The CDR3, as DNA: TGTGCCAGCACCGAGACAGGGGACAGCAATCAGCCCCAGCATTTT. It specifies CASTETGDSNQPQHF.

This clonotype was observed a handful of times. This may be a read error: a much more frequent sequence differs by one nucleotide. The gene calls are TRBV12-3 or TRBV12-4 and TRBJ2-5, with 7 bases aligning to TRBD2. The length of the CDR3 is 16 residues. CDR3 in DNA: TGTGTCAGCAGTTTGACTGCGGGGGTAGGGCAAGAGACCCAGTACTTC. Its protein product is CVSSLTAGVGQETQYF.

This clonotype was counted once. The chain couples TRBV10-1 to TRBJ2-7; D is undetermined. Germline CDR1 WNHNN, CDR2 SYGVQD (reference sequence). CDR3 length: 12 residues. DNA of the CDR3: TGCACCAACAGTGAGAATGGTGGCGAGCAGTACTTC. It encodes CTNSENGGEQYF.

This clonotype was counted at least ten times. The chain uses TRBV7-9 and TRBJ2-5, with D unresolved. V lost 5 bases, J lost 2 bases, and 12 bases lay in between. Germline-derived CDR1 and CDR2 are SEHNR and FQNEAQ (reference sequence). The CDR3 spans 14 residues. CDR3 nucleotide sequence: TGTGCCAGCAGCCGAGGTCTAGGACAAGAGACCCAGTACTTC. Translating gives CASSRGLGQETQYF.